This entry is about one T cell receptor beta chain. Its matching antigen is unknown. The data were taken from a study of post-analysis software for immune sequencing data. TCR beta cDNA libraries included unique molecular identifiers. A single record per CDR3 protein comes from TCRdb applying MiXCR to the PCR reads. The table lists some 800,000 distinct CDR3 sequences, about 45% of them singletons. The CDR3 has 16 amino acids. Trimming removed 1 base from V and 2 bases from J; junction bases left unmatched: 7. Looked up from germline, CDR1 is SGHKS and CDR2 is YYEKEE (reference sequence). Points from the study as a whole: With TRBV5-6, TRBV5-1 and TRBV20-1 included, five TRBV segments were more frequent in patients than in controls.

The chain is built from TRBV5-5 and TRBJ2-7, with 9 bases lining up with TRBD2. The source of this sequence is a girl aged 10 to 17 with multiple sclerosis. The sequenced sample was blood. The CDR3 loop reads CASSLMQLAGPYEQYF. The CDR3 DNA is TGTGCCAGCAGCTTGATGCAACTAGCGGGTCCCTACGAGCAGTACTTC.